This T cell receptor beta chain was captured by sequencing in a study of Graves' ophthalmopathy and Graves' hyperthyroidism. Whole-study context: There was a collection of peripheral blood at initial diagnosis, before any treatment.

Researchers took RNA transcripts and amplified TCR beta CDR3 regions from them. RT-PCR was first run with HTBI primers, then multiplex PCR in a second round. TCRdb processed the multiplex PCR reads anew with MiXCR; each CDR3 protein has one entry. The sample records approximately 160,000 distinct CDR3 sequences, roughly 36% being singletons. Comments on this clonotype: The antigen is undetermined.

Where ophthalmopathy was present, donors had moderate-to-severe activity, CAS ≥3, NOSPECS ≥4 and duration under 3 months. Broader study findings: The model's prediction of ophthalmopathy progression had about 70% sensitivity and approximately 77% specificity.

The V end lost 0 bases, the J end lost 0 bases, and 12 bases lay between the germline ends. Germline CDR1 LNHNV, CDR2 YYDKDF (reference sequence). This CDR3 is 16 amino acids long. This chain joins TRBV15 and TRBJ2-7; D gene unclear. Material for sequencing was peripheral blood. The source is a man younger than 40 with Graves' ophthalmopathy. This chain's CDR3 is CATSRDVRVGSYEQYF. CDR3 coding DNA: TGTGCCACCAGCAGAGATGTAAGAGTTGGCTCCTACGAGCAGTACTTC.